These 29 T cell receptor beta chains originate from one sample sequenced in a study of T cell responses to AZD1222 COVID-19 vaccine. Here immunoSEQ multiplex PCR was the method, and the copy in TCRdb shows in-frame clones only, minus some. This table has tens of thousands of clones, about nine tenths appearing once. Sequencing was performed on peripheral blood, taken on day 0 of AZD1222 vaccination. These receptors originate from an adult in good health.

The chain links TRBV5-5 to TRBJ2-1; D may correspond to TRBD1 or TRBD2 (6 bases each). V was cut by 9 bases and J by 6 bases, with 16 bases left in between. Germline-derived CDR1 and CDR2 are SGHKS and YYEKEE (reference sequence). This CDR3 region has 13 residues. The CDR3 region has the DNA TGTGCCACCCGCGTCGGGGGCCCCAATGAGCAGTTCTTC. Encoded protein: CATRVGGPNEQFF.

The CDR3 DNA is TGTGCAAGTCGCTTAGGTGTCGGCTTACAGGTCTCTACCTACAATGAGCAGTTCTTC. This encodes CASRLGVGLQVSTYNEQFF. The genes are TRBV12-2 and TRBJ2-1; the table's TRBD1 call for D was not verified on the DNA. TRBV12-2 is annotated as a pseudogene. CDR3 size: 19 residues.

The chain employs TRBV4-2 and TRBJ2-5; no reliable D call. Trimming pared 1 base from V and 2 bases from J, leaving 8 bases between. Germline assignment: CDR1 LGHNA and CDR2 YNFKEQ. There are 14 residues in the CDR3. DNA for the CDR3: TGTGCCAGCAGCCAAGTTGGGAAGCAAGAGACCCAGTACTTC. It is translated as CASSQVGKQETQYF.

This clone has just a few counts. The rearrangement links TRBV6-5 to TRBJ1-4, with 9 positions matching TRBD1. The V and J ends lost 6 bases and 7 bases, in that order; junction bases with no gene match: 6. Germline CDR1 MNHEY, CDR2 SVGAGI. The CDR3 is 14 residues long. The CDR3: CASSPGTGSEKLFF. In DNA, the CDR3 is TGTGCCAGCAGCCCCGGGACAGGGAGTGAAAAACTGTTTTTT.

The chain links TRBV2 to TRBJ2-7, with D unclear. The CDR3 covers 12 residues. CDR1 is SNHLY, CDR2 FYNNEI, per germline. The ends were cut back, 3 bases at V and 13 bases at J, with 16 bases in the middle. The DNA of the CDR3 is TGTGCCAGCAGTGAGCGAGCCCTAACCAGATACTTC. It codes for CASSERALTRYF.

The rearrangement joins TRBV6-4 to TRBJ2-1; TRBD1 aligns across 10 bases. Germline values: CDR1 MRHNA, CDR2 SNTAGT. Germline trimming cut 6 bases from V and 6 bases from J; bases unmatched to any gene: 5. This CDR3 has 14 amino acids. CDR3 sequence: CASRLDRGLNEQFF. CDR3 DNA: TGTGCCAGCAGACTTGACAGGGGGCTCAATGAGCAGTTCTTC.

CDR3 amino acids: CASSFPWGSGANVLTF. As DNA, the CDR3 is TGTGCCAGCAGCTTTCCTTGGGGCTCTGGGGCCAACGTCCTGACTTTC. The V and J genes are TRBV7-2 and TRBJ2-6, with unresolved D. Per the germline V gene, CDR1 is SGHTA and CDR2 is FQGNSA. This CDR3 comprises 16 residues. V was clipped by 3 bases and J by 0 bases, with 9 bases between them. The full variable domain, with the rest looked up from reference TRBV7-2 and TRBJ2-6, is GAGVSQSPSNKVTEKGKDVELRCDPISGHTALYWYRQSLGQGLEFLIYFQGNSAPDKSGLPSDRFSAERTGGSVSTLTIQRTQQEDSAVYLCASSFPWGSGANVLTFGAGSRLTVL.

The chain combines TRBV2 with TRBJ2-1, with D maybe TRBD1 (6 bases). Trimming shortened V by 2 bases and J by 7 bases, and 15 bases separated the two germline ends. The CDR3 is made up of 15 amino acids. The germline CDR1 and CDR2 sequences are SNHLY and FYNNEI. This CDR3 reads CASSEKSGAGNEQFF. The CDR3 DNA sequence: TGTGCCAGCAGTGAAAAGTCAGGGGCCGGGAATGAGCAGTTCTTC.

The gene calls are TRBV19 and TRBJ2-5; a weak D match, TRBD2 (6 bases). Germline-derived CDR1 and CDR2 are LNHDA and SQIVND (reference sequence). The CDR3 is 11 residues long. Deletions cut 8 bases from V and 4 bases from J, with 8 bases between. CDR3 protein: CASGDSETQYF. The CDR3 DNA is TGTGCCAGTGGGGACTCAGAGACCCAGTACTTC.

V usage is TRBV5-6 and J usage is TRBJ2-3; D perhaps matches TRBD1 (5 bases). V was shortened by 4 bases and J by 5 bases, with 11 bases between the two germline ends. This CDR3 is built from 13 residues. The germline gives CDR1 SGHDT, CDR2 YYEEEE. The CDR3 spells CASSPDNEDTQYF. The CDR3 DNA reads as TGTGCCAGCAGCCCGGACAATGAAGATACGCAGTATTTT.

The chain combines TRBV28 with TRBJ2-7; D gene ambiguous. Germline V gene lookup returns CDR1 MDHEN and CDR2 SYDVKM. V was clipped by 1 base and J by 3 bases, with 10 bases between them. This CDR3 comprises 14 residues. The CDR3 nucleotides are TGTGCCAGCAGTTTATTTGAGGAGAACTACGAGCAGTACTTC. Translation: CASSLFEENYEQYF.

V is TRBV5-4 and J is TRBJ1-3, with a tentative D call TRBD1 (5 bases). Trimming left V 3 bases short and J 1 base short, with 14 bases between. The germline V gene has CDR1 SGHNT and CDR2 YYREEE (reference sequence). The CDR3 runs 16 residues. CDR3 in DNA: TGTGCCAGCAGCTGGGGCAGTCGAGGATCTGGAAACACCATATATTTT. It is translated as CASSWGSRGSGNTIYF.

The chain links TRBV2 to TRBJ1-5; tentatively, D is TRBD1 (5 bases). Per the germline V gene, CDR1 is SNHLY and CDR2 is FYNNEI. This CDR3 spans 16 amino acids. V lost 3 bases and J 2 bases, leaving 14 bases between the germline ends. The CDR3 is CASSDIRGDGNQPQHF. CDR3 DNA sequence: TGTGCCAGCAGTGATATAAGGGGAGACGGCAATCAGCCCCAGCATTTT.

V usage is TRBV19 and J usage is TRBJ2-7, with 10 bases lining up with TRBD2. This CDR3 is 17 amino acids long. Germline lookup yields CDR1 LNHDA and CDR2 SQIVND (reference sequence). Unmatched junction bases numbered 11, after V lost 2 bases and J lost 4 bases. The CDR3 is CASSIRFDSGRAYEQYF. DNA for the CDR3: TGTGCCAGTAGTATAAGGTTCGACAGCGGGAGGGCTTACGAGCAGTACTTC.

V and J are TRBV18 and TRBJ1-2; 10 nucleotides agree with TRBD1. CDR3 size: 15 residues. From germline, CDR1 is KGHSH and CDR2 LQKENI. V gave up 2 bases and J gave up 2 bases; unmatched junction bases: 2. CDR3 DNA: TGTGCCAGCTCACCAATGGGACAGGGGAACTATGGCTACACCTTC. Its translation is CASSPMGQGNYGYTF.

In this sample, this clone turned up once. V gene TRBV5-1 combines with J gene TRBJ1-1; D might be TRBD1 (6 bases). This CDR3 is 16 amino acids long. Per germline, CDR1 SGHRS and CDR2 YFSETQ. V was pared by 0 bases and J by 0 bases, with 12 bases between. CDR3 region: CASSLAGQTMNTEAFF. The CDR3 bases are TGCGCCAGCAGCTTGGCCGGACAGACCATGAACACTGAAGCTTTCTTT. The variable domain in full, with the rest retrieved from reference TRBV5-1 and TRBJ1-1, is KAGVTQTPRYLIKTRGQQVTLSCSPISGHRSVSWYQQTPGQGLQFLFEYFSETQRNKGNFPGRFSGRQFSNSRSEMNVSTLELGDSALYLCASSLAGQTMNTEAFFGQGTRLTVV.

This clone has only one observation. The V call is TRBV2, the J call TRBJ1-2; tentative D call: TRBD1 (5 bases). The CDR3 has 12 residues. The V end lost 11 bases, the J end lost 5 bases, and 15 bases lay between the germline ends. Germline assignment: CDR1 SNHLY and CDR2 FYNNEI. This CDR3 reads CADQEGRYGYTF. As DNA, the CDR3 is TGTGCCGATCAAGAGGGGCGTTATGGCTACACCTTC.

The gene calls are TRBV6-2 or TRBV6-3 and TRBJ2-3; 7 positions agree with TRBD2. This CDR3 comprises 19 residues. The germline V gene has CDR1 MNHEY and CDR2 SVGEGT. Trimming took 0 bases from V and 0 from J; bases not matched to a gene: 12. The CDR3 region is CASSYSPSGATWSTDTQYF. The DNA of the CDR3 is TGTGCCAGCAGTTACTCCCCCAGCGGGGCAACCTGGAGCACAGATACGCAGTATTTT.

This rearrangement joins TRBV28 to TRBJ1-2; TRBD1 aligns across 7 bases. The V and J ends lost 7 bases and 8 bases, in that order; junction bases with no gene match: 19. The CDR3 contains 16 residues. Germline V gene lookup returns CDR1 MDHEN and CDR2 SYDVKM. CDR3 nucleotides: TGTGCCAGCAACATCGACAGGGATCTTCTTGTTGCCGGCTACACCTTC. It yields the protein CASNIDRDLLVAGYTF.

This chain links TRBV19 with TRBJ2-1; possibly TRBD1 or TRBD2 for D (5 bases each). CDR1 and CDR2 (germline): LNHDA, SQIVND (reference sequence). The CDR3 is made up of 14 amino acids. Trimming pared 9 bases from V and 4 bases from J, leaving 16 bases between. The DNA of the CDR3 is TGTGCCAGCCGCCGGGACGGATTGTACAATGAGCAGTTCTTC. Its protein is CASRRDGLYNEQFF.

For the CDR3, the DNA is TGTGCCAGCAGTTTCGGCATGAGCACAGATACGCAGTATTTT. Translated: CASSFGMSTDTQYF. The V and J genes are TRBV6-5 and TRBJ2-3; D gene unclear. This CDR3 contains 14 residues. The V gene's germline CDR1 is MNHEY and CDR2 SVGAGI. V gave up 4 bases and J gave up 0 bases, with 8 bases separating them.

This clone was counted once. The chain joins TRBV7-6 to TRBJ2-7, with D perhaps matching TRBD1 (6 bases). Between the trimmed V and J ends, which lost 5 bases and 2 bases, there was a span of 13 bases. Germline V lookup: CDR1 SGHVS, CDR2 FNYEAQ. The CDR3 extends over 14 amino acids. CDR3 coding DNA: TGTGCCAGCAGCGACCAGACAGGCACCTACGAGCAGTACTTC. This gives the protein CASSDQTGTYEQYF.

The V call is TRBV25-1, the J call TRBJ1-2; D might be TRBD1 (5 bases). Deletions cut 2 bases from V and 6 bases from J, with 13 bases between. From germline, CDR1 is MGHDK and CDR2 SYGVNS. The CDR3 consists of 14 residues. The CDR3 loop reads CASSEPRGEDGYTF. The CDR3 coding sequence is TGTGCCAGCAGTGAACCCCGGGGGGAGGATGGCTACACCTTC.

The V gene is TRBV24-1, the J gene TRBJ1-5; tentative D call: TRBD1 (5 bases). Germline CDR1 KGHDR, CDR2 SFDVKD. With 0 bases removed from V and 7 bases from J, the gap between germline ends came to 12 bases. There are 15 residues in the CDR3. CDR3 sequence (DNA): TGTGCCACCAGTGATTTGGGGTCAGGGAACCAGCCCCAGCATTTT. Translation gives CATSDLGSGNQPQHF.

CDR3 DNA: TGTGCCAGCACCAGCAGGAGGTACGAGCAGTACTTC. Amino acids: CASTSRRYEQYF. The chain combines TRBV28 with TRBJ2-7, with D perhaps TRBD2 (5 bases). Germline CDR1 is MDHEN and CDR2 is SYDVKM. CDR3 length equals 12 residues. The V end was cut by 7 bases, the J end by 4 bases, with 11 bases between.

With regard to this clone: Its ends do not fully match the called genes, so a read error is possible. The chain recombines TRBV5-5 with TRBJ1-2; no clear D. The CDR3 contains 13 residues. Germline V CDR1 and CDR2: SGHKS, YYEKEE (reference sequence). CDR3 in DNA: TGTGCCAGCAGCTTGGTAGTCGTTGGCGGCTACACTTTC. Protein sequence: CASSLVVVGGYTF.

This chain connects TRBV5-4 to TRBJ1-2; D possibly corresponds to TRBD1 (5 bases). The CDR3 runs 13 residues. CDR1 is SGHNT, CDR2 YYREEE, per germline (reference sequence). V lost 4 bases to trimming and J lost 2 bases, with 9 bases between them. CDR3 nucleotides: TGTGCCAGCAGCCCGGACAAAAACTATGGCTACACCTTC. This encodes CASSPDKNYGYTF.

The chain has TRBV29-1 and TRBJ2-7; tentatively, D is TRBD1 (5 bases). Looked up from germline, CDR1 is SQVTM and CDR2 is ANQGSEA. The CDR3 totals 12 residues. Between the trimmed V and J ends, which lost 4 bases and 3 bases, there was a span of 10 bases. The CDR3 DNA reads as TGCAGCGTTGTACAGGATTACTACGAGCAGTACTTC. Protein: CSVVQDYYEQYF.

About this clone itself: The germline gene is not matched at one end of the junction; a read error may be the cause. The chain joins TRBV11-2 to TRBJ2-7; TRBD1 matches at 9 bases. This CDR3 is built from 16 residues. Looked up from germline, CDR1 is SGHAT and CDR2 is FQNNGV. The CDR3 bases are TGTGCCAGCACCCGTAGGGCGGGACAGGGATCCTCCGAGCAGTACTTC. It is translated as CASTRRAGQGSSEQYF.